Listed below are T cell receptor beta chains from one sample, sequenced in a study of identical twins. TCRdb re-called the 5' RACE reads with MiXCR, one entry per CDR3 protein. The table includes approximately 500,000 distinct CDR3 sequences, roughly 26% detected once. This sample also belongs to another study, concerning T cells expressing NK-cell markers.

The source material was CD4+ T cells sorted from blood. The receptor source for this set is a woman in her late teens or twenties in good health. Each CDR3 is given with its conserved first and last residue. D genes are given only for firm matches. Size is omitted from some rows. Given values are once, few, many or a class for expanded clones.

j_call	clone_size	v_call	d_call	cdr3_nt	cdr3_aa
TRBJ1-6	few	TRBV6-1	TRBD1	TGTGCCAGCAGCCCAGGAGGGGGCAGTCATTCACCCCTCCACTTT	CASSPGGGSHSPLHF
TRBJ2-5	few	TRBV5-1	NA	TGCGCCAGCAGCTTGATCGGCAGGGGAGAGACCCAGTACTTC	CASSLIGRGETQYF
TRBJ1-5	once	TRBV3-1	TRBD1	TGTGCCAGCAGTATTCGAGGACAGGCCCAGCATTTT	CASSIRGQAQHF
TRBJ1-1	NA	TRBV10-3	NA	TGTGCCACGGACCAGGGAGGGACTGAAGCTTTCTTT	CATDQGGTEAFF
TRBJ2-3	few	TRBV11-2	TRBD2	TGTGCCAGCAGCCCGATAGCGGGGGGGTTCACAGATACGCAGTATTTT	CASSPIAGGFTDTQYF
TRBJ1-1	few	TRBV7-3	TRBD1	TGTGCCAGCAGCTTCCGGACAGGCTTTAACACTGAAGCTTTCTTT	CASSFRTGFNTEAFF
TRBJ2-2	NA	TRBV7-3	NA	TGTGCCACCCGCCGGGCGGGGAACACCGGGGAGCTGTTTTTT	CATRRAGNTGELFF
TRBJ2-5	few	TRBV20-1	NA	TGCAGTGCCCGGATAGAAGGGGGAGACCAAGAGACCCAGTACTTC	CSARIEGGDQETQYF
TRBJ1-4	NA	TRBV25-1	NA	TGTGCCAGCAGTGAATGGGACTCTCTGGGTGGATCAAAACTGTTTTTT	CASSEWDSLGGSKLFF
TRBJ2-1	few	TRBV20-1	TRBD1	TGCAGTGCTACCCAGGGGGATGAGCAGTTCTTC	CSATQGDEQFF
TRBJ2-7	NA	TRBV25-1	NA	TGTGCCAGCAGTGAGCAGGTCTACCGCGAGCAGTACTTC	CASSEQVYREQYF
TRBJ2-5	once	TRBV15	NA	TGTGCCACCAGCAGAGAAATTGGGGCCGGTCAAGAGACCCAGTACTTC	CATSREIGAGQETQYF
TRBJ1-3	NA	TRBV6-1	NA	TGTGCCAGCAGCCCGGCACGTCGATCTGGAAACACCATATATTTT	CASSPARRSGNTIYF
TRBJ2-3	few	TRBV6-1	NA	TGTGCCAGCAGCCTCAAATATCCCACAGATACGCAGTATTTT	CASSLKYPTDTQYF
TRBJ2-1	NA	TRBV6-2/TRBV6-3	TRBD1	TGTGCCAGCAGTCCCGCGACAGGGAGCTCCTACAATGAGCAGTTCTTC	CASSPATGSSYNEQFF
TRBJ2-5	NA	TRBV3-1	NA	TGTGCCAGCAGCCAAGTTGCGGGAATGGAGACCCAGTACTTC	CASSQVAGMETQYF
TRBJ1-2	NA	TRBV10-3	TRBD1	TGTGCCATCAGGGTCACAGGGGGAAATGGCTACACCTTC	CAIRVTGGNGYTF
TRBJ2-5	few	TRBV28	TRBD2	TGTGCCAGCAGTTCGATACAGCGGGGTCGGGAGACCCAGTACTTC	CASSSIQRGRETQYF
TRBJ2-7	few	TRBV18	TRBD1	TGTGCCAGTCAAGACAGGGGGAGCTCCTACGAGCAGTACTTC	CASQDRGSSYEQYF
TRBJ2-2	NA	TRBV29-1	TRBD1	TGCAGCGTTTTTCCCGGGACAGCGAACACCGGGGAGCTGTTTTTT	CSVFPGTANTGELFF
TRBJ2-3	NA	TRBV3-1	NA	TGTGCCAGCAGCCAGGTGGCTAGCTTCGATACGCAGTATTTT	CASSQVASFDTQYF
TRBJ2-2	NA	TRBV20-1	NA	TGCAGTGCTAGTAGGGGCCAGTTTTCTACCGGGGAGCTGTTTTTT	CSASRGQFSTGELFF